This entry features one T cell receptor beta chain sequence. Study processing details: Estimated nucleated cell counts came from reference gene primer amplification. Data came from immunoSEQ multiplex PCR; TCRdb stores just in-frame clones and leaves some out. V and J calls and clone size follow that table, whereas D and trimming were derived from the DNA. The sample holds 350,000 to 400,000 clones, 86% seen once. Losses at the gene ends were 0 bases for V and 1 base for J; bases not matched to a gene: 2. CDR3 length: 15 residues. Per the germline V gene, CDR1 is SGHVS and CDR2 is FNYEAQ. The sample originates from a study of blood T cell repertoires in COVID-19.

The clonotype originates from a woman in her fifties or sixties with COVID-19, enrolled during active disease. Sequenced material: peripheral blood. V usage is TRBV7-6 and J usage is TRBJ2-5, with 7 bases matching TRBD2. CDR3 sequence reads: CASSLASSGQETQYF. CDR3 DNA: TGTGCCAGCAGCTTAGCCTCTAGCGGCCAAGAGACCCAGTACTTC.